This TCR beta chain was captured in a study of control samples from healthy donors and cancer patients. The repertoire was sequenced with immunoSEQ multiplex PCR; TCRdb's copy has only in-frame clones and lacks some. The sample contains roughly 83,000 clones, roughly 86% of which appear only once. The CDR3 runs 16 residues. Germline CDR1 WNHNN, CDR2 SYGVQD (reference sequence). V was trimmed by 6 bases and J by 2 bases, leaving 20 bases between them. The sample taken for sequencing was blood. This chain joins TRBV10-1 and TRBJ2-7, with D tentatively TRBD1 or TRBD2 (6 bases each). This TCR derives from a woman between 55 and 75 years old in good health. The DNA for the CDR3 is TGCGCCAGCAGCTCCGAGCGGGCAGGGGTGGCCTACGAGCAGTACTTC. It yields the protein CASSSERAGVAYEQYF.